The 5 T cell receptor beta chains reported below all come from one sample, sequenced in a study of blood T cell repertoires in COVID-19. Produced via immunoSEQ multiplex PCR; TCRdb's table is partial and in-frame only. The sample consists of 70,000 to 95,000 clones, approximately 89% of them appearing once. Material for sequencing was peripheral blood. These receptors were taken from a man in his forties or fifties with acute or convalescent COVID-19.

The chain employs TRBV15 and TRBJ1-2; 7 bases fit TRBD1. The V gene end was trimmed by 5 bases and the J gene end by 1 base; junction bases not matched to a gene: 7. CDR1 and CDR2 (germline): LNHNV, YYDKDF (reference sequence). This CDR3 has 15 residues. CDR3 nucleotides: TGTGCCACCAGCCCAAGGACAGGTCTTAACTATGGCTACACCTTC. This translates into CATSPRTGLNYGYTF.

The gene calls are TRBV19 and TRBJ1-2, with 7 nucleotides matching TRBD1. The V gene's germline CDR1 is LNHDA and CDR2 SQIVND (reference sequence). V shed 8 bases and J 12 bases; nucleotides not matched to a gene: 12. This CDR3 spans 12 amino acids. The DNA for the CDR3 is TGTGCCAGTTCGACAGGGCCACACATCAACACCTTC. Translated, it gives CASSTGPHINTF. The whole variable domain, filled in from reference TRBV19 and TRBJ1-2, reads DGGITQSPKYLFRKEGQNVTLSCEQNLNHDAMYWYRQDPGQGLRLIYYSQIVNDFQKGDIAEGYSVSREKKESFPLTVTSAQKNPTAFYLCASSTGPHINTFGSGTRLTVV.

The V call is TRBV4-3, the J call TRBJ2-1; 8 bases are shared with TRBD2. The germline V gene encodes CDR1 LGHNA and CDR2 YSLEER. This CDR3 has 17 amino acids. The V and J ends lost 0 bases and 8 bases, in that order; junction bases with no gene match: 12. The CDR3: CASSQDVFQRGWDEQFF. The CDR3 DNA follows: TGCGCCAGCAGCCAAGATGTCTTCCAGCGGGGGTGGGATGAGCAGTTCTTC.

This clone was picked up a small number of times. The chain has TRBV5-5 and TRBJ2-7; 8 bases are a match to TRBD2. Germline-derived CDR1 and CDR2 are SGHKS and YYEKEE (reference sequence). The CDR3 extends over 15 amino acids. The trim removed 2 bases at V and 3 bases at J, leaving 7 bases unmatched. This CDR3 reads CASSFDAGGIYEQYV. The CDR3 DNA follows: TGTGCCAGCAGCTTCGATGCGGGGGGTATCTACGAGCAGTACGTC.

This clone was recorded once. V is TRBV19 and J is TRBJ1-2; TRBD1 might be the D (5 bases). CDR3 length equals 13 residues. Germline V CDR1 and CDR2: LNHDA, SQIVND (reference sequence). Trimming removed 3 bases from V and 7 bases from J, with 12 bases in between. CDR3 bases: TGTGCCAGTAGTATTGGCGGGGGTCGTGGCTACACCTTC. It translates to CASSIGGGRGYTF.